The 20 T cell receptor beta chains presented below share a single source sample, sequenced in a study of blood T cell repertoires in COVID-19 (dated by TCRdb to the early 2020s). The library was generated by the immunoSEQ multiplex PCR assay. Not all clones reach the TCRdb copy of this immuneACCESS table, which keeps in-frame sequences only. Checked studies attribute under half of the gap to unresolved V genes and leave the rest unexplained. For this sample there are 100,000 to 150,000 clones; roughly four fifths appear just once. The leading ten clones occupy approximately 3.9% of the sample. Sequencing was done on a sample of peripheral blood. These receptors were taken from a woman aged 45-65 years with acute or convalescent COVID-19.

The J gene is TRBJ1-2, the V gene TRBV18; D is unclear. Germline V CDR1 and CDR2: KGHSH, LQKENI. The CDR3 has 13 amino acids. Trimming removed 6 bases at V and 4 bases at J, with 12 bases between. The CDR3 is CASSPGGSYGYTF. The CDR3 DNA reads TGTGCCAGCTCCCCAGGCGGAAGCTATGGCTACACCTTC. The variable domain in full, with the rest retrieved from reference TRBV18 and TRBJ1-2, is NAGVMQNPRHLVRRRGQEARLRCSPMKGHSHVYWYRQLPEEGLKFMVYLQKENIIDESGMPKERFSAEFPKEGPSILRIQQVVRGDSAAYFCASSPGGSYGYTFGSGTRLTVV.

The chain uses TRBV15 and TRBJ1-2; D is possibly TRBD1 (6 bases). V lost 1 base and J lost 8, with 17 bases in between. The germline V gene encodes CDR1 LNHNV and CDR2 YYDKDF (reference sequence). The CDR3 length is 15 residues. The DNA for the CDR3 is TGTGCCACCAGCAGAGGGGGGCGCTCTAAAGGAGGCTACACCTTC. Translated: CATSRGGRSKGGYTF.

This clone was counted a single time. The chain couples TRBV19 to TRBJ2-7; 7 bases are a match to TRBD2. CDR1 is LNHDA, CDR2 SQIVND, per germline (reference sequence). After removal of 4 bases from V and 1 base from J, the junction contained 7 bases not matched to a gene. This CDR3 spans 15 amino acids. The CDR3 sequence: CASSTNSGGSYEQYF. The CDR3 coding sequence is TGTGCCAGTAGTACCAACTCCGGGGGGTCCTACGAGCAGTACTTC.

The chain recombines TRBV19 with TRBJ2-3; D is perhaps TRBD1 (6 bases). V was clipped by 4 bases and J by 0 bases, with 8 bases between them. The CDR3 is made up of 14 amino acids. Germline assignment: CDR1 LNHDA and CDR2 SQIVND (reference sequence). CDR3: CASSNRASTDTQYF. CDR3 DNA sequence: TGTGCCAGTAGTAACAGGGCTAGCACAGATACGCAGTATTTT.

The chain links TRBV2 to TRBJ1-2; D is possibly TRBD1 (5 bases). V dropped 5 bases and J dropped 8 bases, with 12 bases sitting between them. CDR3 length: 12 residues. Germline CDR1 is SNHLY and CDR2 is FYNNEI. The CDR3 DNA follows: TGTGCCAGCAGTTCAGGGTCGCGCGGCTACACCTTC. The encoded protein is CASSSGSRGYTF.

The chain has TRBV5-5 and TRBJ2-2; weak D call: TRBD1 (6 bases). The CDR3 totals 16 residues. Germline V lookup: CDR1 SGHKS, CDR2 YYEKEE (reference sequence). Trimming cost V 0 bases and J 4 bases, with 13 bases left between them. CDR3 DNA: TGTGCCAGCAGCTTGGCCCCCACAGGGAGCACCGGGGAGCTGTTTTTT. It is translated as CASSLAPTGSTGELFF.

This rearrangement joins TRBV5-1 to TRBJ2-7, with D perhaps TRBD2 (5 bases). Germline CDR1 SGHRS, CDR2 YFSETQ. V was shortened by 0 bases and J by 1 base, with 14 bases between the two germline ends. The CDR3 covers 16 residues. CDR3 DNA sequence: TGCGCCAGCAGCTTGGCCAGCGGACCGAGTTCCTACGAGCAGTACTTC. Protein sequence: CASSLASGPSSYEQYF.

This clone was counted between two and nine times. The chain combines TRBV30 with TRBJ2-3, with D possibly TRBD2 on 6 matching bases. V gave up 3 bases and J gave up 0 bases, with 10 bases separating them. This CDR3 has 14 residues. CDR1 and CDR2 (germline): GTSNPN, SVGIG (reference sequence). The CDR3 bases are TGTGCCTGGAGCGCGACTAGAAGCACAGATACGCAGTATTTT. Protein sequence: CAWSATRSTDTQYF.

This chain joins TRBV6-1 and TRBJ2-7; 7 bases are a match to TRBD2. The CDR3 consists of 14 residues. With V trimmed by 2 bases and J by 6 bases, 7 bases remained unmatched. CDR1 and CDR2 from the germline V gene are MNHNS and SASEGT. CDR3 amino acids: CASSESGLVGEQYF. CDR3 DNA: TGTGCCAGCAGTGAATCCGGACTAGTCGGCGAGCAGTACTTC.

This clone was counted between two and nine times. The CDR3, as DNA: TGTGCCAGCAGTTTAAATACCCTATTCTCCACAGATACGCAGTATTTT. Amino acids: CASSLNTLFSTDTQYF. V usage is TRBV28 and J usage is TRBJ2-3; D uncertain. CDR3 size: 16 residues. Per germline, CDR1 MDHEN and CDR2 SYDVKM. Trimming took off 2 bases at V and 2 bases at J, with 14 bases between the two ends. Full variable domain (rest looked up from reference TRBV28 and TRBJ2-3): DVKVTQSSRYLVKRTGEKVFLECVQDMDHENMFWYRQDPGLGLRLIYFSYDVKMKEKGDIPEGYSVSREKKERFSLILESASTNQTSMYLCASSLNTLFSTDTQYFGPGTRLTVL.

The chain has TRBV18 and TRBJ1-4; 9 positions match TRBD1. CDR3 size: 13 residues. V lost 8 bases and J lost 5; bases outside the gene matches: 3. CDR1 is KGHSH, CDR2 LQKENI, per germline. CDR3 protein: CASPQGANEKLFF. CDR3 in DNA: TGTGCCAGCCCACAGGGGGCAAATGAAAAACTGTTTTTT.

The genes are TRBV2 and TRBJ2-1, with 10 bases fitting TRBD2. This CDR3 is built from 13 residues. V was clipped by 5 bases and J by 9 bases; unmatched bases: 4. Per the germline V gene, CDR1 is SNHLY and CDR2 is FYNNEI. In nucleotides, the CDR3 is TGTGCCAGCAGTTCTAGCGGGAGTCTTGAGCAGTTCTTC. Its protein product is CASSSSGSLEQFF.

The V gene is TRBV6-2 or TRBV6-3, the J gene TRBJ1-2, with unresolved D. Germline loops: CDR1 MNHEY, CDR2 SVGEGT. CDR3 size: 15 residues. V was trimmed by 5 bases and J by 4 bases, leaving 17 bases between them. The CDR3 nucleotides read TGTGCCAGCAGTCTAGGTGGCACCCTTGGCTATGGCTACACCTTC. Protein: CASSLGGTLGYGYTF.

The chain has TRBV2 and TRBJ2-7; 10 nucleotides align to TRBD1. V shed 6 bases, J shed 3 bases, and the junction held 8 bases outside the gene matches. Germline CDR1 is SNHLY and CDR2 is FYNNEI. This CDR3 has 15 amino acids. In DNA form, the CDR3 reads TGTGCCAGCAGGGCCGGGACAGGGGACAACTACGAGCAGTACTTC. Translating gives CASRAGTGDNYEQYF.

J is TRBJ2-7 and V is TRBV11-1; 12 bases align to TRBD2. With V trimmed by 5 bases and J by 3 bases, 5 bases remained unmatched. Germline CDR1 SGHAT, CDR2 FQDESV (reference sequence). This CDR3 comprises 15 residues. In DNA, the CDR3 is TGTGCCAGCAGCCTCCGGACTAGCGGGGTCTACGAGCAGTACTTC. Its translation: CASSLRTSGVYEQYF.

The chain joins TRBV19 to TRBJ1-5, with 8 bases aligning to TRBD1. CDR1 LNHDA and CDR2 SQIVND come from the germline V gene (reference sequence). This CDR3 spans 13 amino acids. V shed 10 bases and J 7 bases; nucleotides not matched to a gene: 9. Here the CDR3 DNA reads TGTGCCACCTCCGGGACAGGACGACAGCCCCAGCATTTT. Translation gives CATSGTGRQPQHF.

The chain joins TRBV5-4 to TRBJ2-3, with TRBD2 identical over 9 bases. V lost 6 bases to trimming and J lost 4 bases; unmatched junction nucleotides: 6. The CDR3 extends over 14 amino acids. Germline assignment: CDR1 SGHNT and CDR2 YYREEE (reference sequence). The CDR3 loop reads CASTYSGGADTQYF. The CDR3 DNA follows: TGTGCCAGCACCTATAGCGGGGGCGCAGATACGCAGTATTTT.

The chain has TRBV7-8 and TRBJ2-1; 7 bases are shared with TRBD2. The CDR3 sequence is 13 residues long. V lost 5 bases, J lost 6 bases, and 4 bases stayed unmatched. The germline V gene encodes CDR1 SGHVS and CDR2 FQNEAQ. In DNA form, the CDR3 reads TGTGCCAGCAGCCCCCGGACTAGCAATGAGCAGTTCTTC. Its translation is CASSPRTSNEQFF.

V and J are TRBV11-3 and TRBJ1-1, with TRBD1 matching 7 bases. The CDR3 has 13 residues. The germline V gene has CDR1 SGHNT and CDR2 YENEEA. V lost 4 bases and J lost 3; bases outside the gene matches: 2. The CDR3: CASSSDRDTEAFF. The DNA for the CDR3 is TGTGCCAGCAGCTCCGACAGGGACACTGAAGCTTTCTTT.

In its sample, this clone was seen once. The genes are TRBV5-1 and TRBJ2-3, with 11 positions matching TRBD2. This CDR3 spans 15 amino acids. CDR1 is SGHRS and CDR2 is YFSETQ in the germline V gene. After removal of 9 bases from V and 4 bases from J, the junction contained 10 bases not matched to a gene. The CDR3 spells CATRTSGSRADTQYF. CDR3 bases: TGCGCCACCCGAACTAGCGGGAGTCGGGCAGATACGCAGTATTTT.